A selection of T cell receptor beta chains follows, all from one sample in a study of blood T cells in healthy people across ages. TCRdb redid the calling of the 5' RACE reads with MiXCR, one entry per CDR3 protein. The table has 800,000 to 950,000 distinct CDR3 sequences, around 36% seen once. The sample consisted of blood. Every receptor here comes from a man aged 18 to 29 in good health. The conserved cysteine and the conserved F or W are not part of the CDR3 here. Fields, in order: clone size, J gene, V gene, D gene, CDR3 protein. The D gene is left open where the match is weak. Part of the rows lack a size; the others show once, few, many or a class for expanded clones.

>NA|TRBJ1-4|TRBV14|NA
ASSRLTDPNEKLF
>few|TRBJ2-3|TRBV15|NA
ATSKGRVKWGRDTDTQY
>NA|TRBJ2-7|TRBV4-3|NA
ASSQEATRYEQY
>NA|TRBJ2-1|TRBV6-6|TRBD2
PTEASGGVRNEQF
>NA|TRBJ2-7|TRBV9|NA
ASSARDGSYEQY
>NA|TRBJ1-1|TRBV9|NA
ASSVGRGNRTEAF
>NA|TRBJ1-6|TRBV7-3|TRBD1
ASSLGQALSSYNSPLH
>NA|TRBJ1-2|TRBV11-2|NA
ASSVDQSATGYT
>NA|TRBJ1-1|TRBV14|NA
ASSQVGGVNTEAF
>few|TRBJ2-3|TRBV21-1|NA
ASSKEPGQGFPDTQY
>NA|TRBJ2-1|TRBV20-1|TRBD1
SAPPRGQGPYNEQF
>NA|TRBJ1-4|TRBV7-8|TRBD1
ASSYDLRQGEDEKLF
>few|TRBJ2-1|TRBV12-3/TRBV12-4|TRBD1
ASRTGTGIYNEQF
>NA|TRBJ2-3|TRBV9|TRBD2
ASTGGGGNNTDTQY
>NA|TRBJ2-1|TRBV5-1|NA
ASRAIRGASYNEQF
>few|TRBJ2-5|TRBV12-3/TRBV12-4|TRBD2
ASIPGGGNEQY
>NA|TRBJ2-5|TRBV9|NA
ASSDTPGVLVTQY
>few|TRBJ2-7|TRBV29-1|NA
SVSDSNHAYEQY
>many|TRBJ2-1|TRBV25-1|TRBD2
ASSGGTSGGAYNEQF
>NA|TRBJ2-3|TRBV20-1|TRBD2
SAPIAGGYADTQY
>NA|NA|TRBV7-2|NA
ASSLITEETQY
>NA|TRBJ2-4|TRBV14|TRBD1
ASSRTGGRNIQY
>many|TRBJ2-1|TRBV20-1|NA
SARETPNNEQF
>few|TRBJ1-2|TRBV2|NA
ASTGSRGGYT
>NA|NA|TRBV6-6|NA
ASSYFEGTETQY
>NA|TRBJ1-1|TRBV27|NA
ASSPRGRYTEAF
>NA|TRBJ1-1|TRBV19|TRBD1
ASSVSYRGHTEAF
>few|TRBJ2-3|TRBV7-3|NA
ASSLNGGPLPDTQY
>few|TRBJ2-1|TRBV5-1|TRBD2
ASSFLLAEIYNEQF
>few|TRBJ2-7|TRBV6-5|NA
ASSSPRVSYEQY
>few|TRBJ2-7|TRBV5-6|NA
ASSLRGSLTSYEQY
>few|TRBJ2-5|TRBV12-3/TRBV12-4|NA
ASTSDSQETQY
>NA|TRBJ2-5|TRBV4-2|TRBD2
ASSQEGRRGGKETQY
>few|TRBJ2-7|TRBV28|TRBD1
ASIGTGKYEQY
>few|TRBJ2-3|TRBV6-1|NA
ASMTPRRDTQY
>NA|TRBJ1-1|TRBV5-6|NA
ASSRAESAF